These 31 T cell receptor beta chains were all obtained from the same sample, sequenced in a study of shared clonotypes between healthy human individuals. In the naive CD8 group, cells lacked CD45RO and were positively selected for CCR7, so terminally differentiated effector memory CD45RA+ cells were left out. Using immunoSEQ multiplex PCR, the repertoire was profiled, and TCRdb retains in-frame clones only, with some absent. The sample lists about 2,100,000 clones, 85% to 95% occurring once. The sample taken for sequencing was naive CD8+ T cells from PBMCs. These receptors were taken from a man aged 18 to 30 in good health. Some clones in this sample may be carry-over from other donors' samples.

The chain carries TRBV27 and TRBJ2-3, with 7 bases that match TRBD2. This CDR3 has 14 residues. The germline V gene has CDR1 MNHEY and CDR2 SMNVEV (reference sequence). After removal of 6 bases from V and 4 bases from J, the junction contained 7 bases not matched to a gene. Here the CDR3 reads CASRVRSGADTQYF. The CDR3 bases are TGTGCCAGCAGGGTTAGAAGCGGGGCAGATACGCAGTATTTT.

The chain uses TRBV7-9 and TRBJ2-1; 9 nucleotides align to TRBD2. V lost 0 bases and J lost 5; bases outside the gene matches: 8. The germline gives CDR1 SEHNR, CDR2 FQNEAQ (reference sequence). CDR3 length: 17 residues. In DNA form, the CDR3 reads TGTGCCAGCAGCTTAGCGTACGCGGGAGGGCGAAACAATGAGCAGTTCTTC. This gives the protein CASSLAYAGGRNNEQFF.

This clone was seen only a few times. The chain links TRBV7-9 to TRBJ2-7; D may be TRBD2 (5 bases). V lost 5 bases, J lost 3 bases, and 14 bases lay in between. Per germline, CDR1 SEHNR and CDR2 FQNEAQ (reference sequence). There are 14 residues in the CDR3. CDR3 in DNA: TGTGCCAGCAGCGAGAAGGGCGGGCACTACGAGCAGTACTTC. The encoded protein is CASSEKGGHYEQYF.

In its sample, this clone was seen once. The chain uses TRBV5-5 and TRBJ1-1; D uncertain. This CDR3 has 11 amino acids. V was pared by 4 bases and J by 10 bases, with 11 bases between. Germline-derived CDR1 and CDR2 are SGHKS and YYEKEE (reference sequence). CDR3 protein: CASSPGRGAFF. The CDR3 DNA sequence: TGTGCCAGCAGCCCAGGACGCGGAGCTTTCTTT.

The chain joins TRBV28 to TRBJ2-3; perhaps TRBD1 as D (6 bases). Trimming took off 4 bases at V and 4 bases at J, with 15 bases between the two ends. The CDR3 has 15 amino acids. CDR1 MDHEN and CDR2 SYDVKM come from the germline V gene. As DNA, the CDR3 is TGTGCCAGCAGTTCCACACGACAGGAACCAGATACGCAGTATTTT. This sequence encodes CASSSTRQEPDTQYF.

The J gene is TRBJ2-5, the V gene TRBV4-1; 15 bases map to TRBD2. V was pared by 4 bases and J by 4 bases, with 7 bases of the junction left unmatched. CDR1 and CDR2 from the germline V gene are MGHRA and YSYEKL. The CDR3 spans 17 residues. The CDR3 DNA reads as TGCGCCAGCAGCCGGACTAGCGGGAGGGCCGTTGGAGAGACCCAGTACTTC. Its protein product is CASSRTSGRAVGETQYF.

The CDR3 DNA is TGTGCCAGCAGTTTACTAACTACCGGGGAGCTGTTTTTT. Translating gives CASSLLTTGELFF. The V and J genes are TRBV27 and TRBJ2-2; D is unresolved. Trimming removed 2 bases from V and 5 bases from J, with 6 bases in between. The V gene's germline CDR1 is MNHEY and CDR2 SMNVEV (reference sequence). CDR3 length: 13 amino acids.

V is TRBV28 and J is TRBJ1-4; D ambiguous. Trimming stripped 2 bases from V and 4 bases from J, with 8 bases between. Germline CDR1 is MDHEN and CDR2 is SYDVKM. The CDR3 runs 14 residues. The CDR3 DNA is TGTGCCAGCAGTTTAAGGGCCTATAATGAAAAACTGTTTTTT. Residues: CASSLRAYNEKLFF.

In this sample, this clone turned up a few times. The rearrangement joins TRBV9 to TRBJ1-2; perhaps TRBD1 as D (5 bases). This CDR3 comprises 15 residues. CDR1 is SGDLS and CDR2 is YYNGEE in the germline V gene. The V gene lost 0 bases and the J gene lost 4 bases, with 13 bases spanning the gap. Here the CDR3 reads CASSVVGDGSYGYTF. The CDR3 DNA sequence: TGTGCCAGCAGCGTAGTCGGGGACGGGAGCTATGGCTACACCTTC.

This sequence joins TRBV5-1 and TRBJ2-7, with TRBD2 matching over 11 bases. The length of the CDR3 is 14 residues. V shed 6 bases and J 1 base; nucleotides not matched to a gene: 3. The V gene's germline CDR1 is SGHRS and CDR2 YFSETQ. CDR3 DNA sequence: TGCGCCAGCATGTTAGCGGGAGGGTCCTACGAGCAGTACTTC. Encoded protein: CASMLAGGSYEQYF. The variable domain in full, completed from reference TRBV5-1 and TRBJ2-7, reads KAGVTQTPRYLIKTRGQQVTLSCSPISGHRSVSWYQQTPGQGLQFLFEYFSETQRNKGNFPGRFSGRQFSNSRSEMNVSTLELGDSALYLCASMLAGGSYEQYFGPGTRLTVT.

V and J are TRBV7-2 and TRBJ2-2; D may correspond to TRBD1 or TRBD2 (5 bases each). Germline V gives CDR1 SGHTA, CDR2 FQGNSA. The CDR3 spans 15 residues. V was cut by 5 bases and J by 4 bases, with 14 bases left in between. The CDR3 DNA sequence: TGTGCCAGCAGCCCTCGGGACGACATCACCGGGGAGCTGTTTTTT. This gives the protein CASSPRDDITGELFF.

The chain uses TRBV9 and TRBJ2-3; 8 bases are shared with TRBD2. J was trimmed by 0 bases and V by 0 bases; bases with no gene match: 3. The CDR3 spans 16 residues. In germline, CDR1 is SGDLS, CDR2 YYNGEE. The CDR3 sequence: CASSVDSGTSTDTQYF. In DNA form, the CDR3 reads TGTGCCAGCAGCGTAGATAGCGGGACAAGCACAGATACGCAGTATTTT.

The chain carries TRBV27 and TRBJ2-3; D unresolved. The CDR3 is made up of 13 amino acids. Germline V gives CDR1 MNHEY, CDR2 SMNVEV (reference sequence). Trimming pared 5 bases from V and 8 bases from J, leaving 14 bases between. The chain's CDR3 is CASSKLHTGTQYF. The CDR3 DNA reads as TGTGCCAGCAGTAAACTGCACACGGGTACGCAGTATTTT.

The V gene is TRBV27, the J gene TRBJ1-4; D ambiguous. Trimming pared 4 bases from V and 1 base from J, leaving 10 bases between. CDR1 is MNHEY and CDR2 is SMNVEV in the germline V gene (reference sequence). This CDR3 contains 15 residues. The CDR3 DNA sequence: TGTGCCAGCAGTTGGACGGCGCGAACTAATGAAAAACTGTTTTTT. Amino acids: CASSWTARTNEKLFF.

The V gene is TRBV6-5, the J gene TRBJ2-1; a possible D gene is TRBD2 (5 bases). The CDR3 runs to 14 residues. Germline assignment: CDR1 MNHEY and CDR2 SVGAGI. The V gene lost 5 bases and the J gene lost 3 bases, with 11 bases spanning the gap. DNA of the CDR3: TGTGCCAGCAGTAAAACCGGGATCTACAATGAGCAGTTCTTC. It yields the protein CASSKTGIYNEQFF.

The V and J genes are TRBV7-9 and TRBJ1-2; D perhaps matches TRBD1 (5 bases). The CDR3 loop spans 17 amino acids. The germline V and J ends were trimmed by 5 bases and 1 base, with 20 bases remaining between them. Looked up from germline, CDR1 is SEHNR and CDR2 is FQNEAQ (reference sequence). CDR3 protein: CASSHPLGELLNYGYTF. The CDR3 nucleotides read TGTGCCAGCAGCCACCCCCTAGGGGAGCTGCTTAACTATGGCTACACCTTC.

CDR3 residues: CASSFHRDRENTGELFF. The CDR3 bases are TGTGCCAGCAGTTTCCACCGGGACCGTGAGAACACCGGGGAGCTGTTTTTT. The gene calls are TRBV28 and TRBJ2-2; D is possibly TRBD1 or TRBD2 (5 bases each). The CDR3 consists of 17 residues. Germline V gene sequence: CDR1 MDHEN, CDR2 SYDVKM. V lost 3 bases and J 1 base, leaving 15 bases between the germline ends.

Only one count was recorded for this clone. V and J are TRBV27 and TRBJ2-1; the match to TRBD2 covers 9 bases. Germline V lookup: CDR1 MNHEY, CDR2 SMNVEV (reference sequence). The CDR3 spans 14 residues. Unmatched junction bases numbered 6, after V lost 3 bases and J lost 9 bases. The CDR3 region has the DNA TGTGCCAGCAGTTTTCGGCTAGCGGGAATTGAGCAGTTCTTC. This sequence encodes CASSFRLAGIEQFF.

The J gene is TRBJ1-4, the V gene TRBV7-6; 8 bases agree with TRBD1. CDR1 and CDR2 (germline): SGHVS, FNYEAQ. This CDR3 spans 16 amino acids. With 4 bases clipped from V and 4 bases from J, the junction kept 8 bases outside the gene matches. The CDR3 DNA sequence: TGTGCCAGCAGCTACTCCCAGGGGGCCCATAATGAAAAACTGTTTTTT. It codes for CASSYSQGAHNEKLFF.

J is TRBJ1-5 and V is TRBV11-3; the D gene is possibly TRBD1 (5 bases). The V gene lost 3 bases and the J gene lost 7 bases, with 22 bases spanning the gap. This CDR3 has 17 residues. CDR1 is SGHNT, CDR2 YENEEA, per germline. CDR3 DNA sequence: TGTGCCAGCAGCTTTCTCAAGCCCGGGACGGGAGGCCAGCCCCAGCATTTT. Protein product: CASSFLKPGTGGQPQHF.

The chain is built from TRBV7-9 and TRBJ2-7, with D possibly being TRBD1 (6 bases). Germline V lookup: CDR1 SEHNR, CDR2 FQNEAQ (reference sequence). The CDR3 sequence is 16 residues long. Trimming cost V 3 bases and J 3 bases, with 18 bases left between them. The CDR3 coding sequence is TGTGCCAGCAGCTTGTTGTCGACAGGTCTCTACTACGAGCAGTACTTC. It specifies CASSLLSTGLYYEQYF. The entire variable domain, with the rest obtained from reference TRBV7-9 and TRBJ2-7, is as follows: DTGVSQNPRHKITKRGQNVTFRCDPISEHNRLYWYRQTLGQGPEFLTYFQNEAQLEKSRLLSDRFSAERPKGSFSTLEIQRTEQGDSAMYLCASSLLSTGLYYEQYFGPGTRLTVT.

The CDR3 loop reads CASSPLSSGPEYTGELFF. The CDR3 DNA reads as TGTGCCAGCAGTCCCCTATCGTCGGGGCCAGAATACACCGGGGAGCTGTTTTTT. This rearrangement joins TRBV27 to TRBJ2-2, with D possibly called TRBD1 or TRBD2 (5 bases each). Trimming stripped 5 bases from V and 3 bases from J, with 22 bases between. Germline CDR1 reads MNHEY; CDR2 reads SMNVEV (reference sequence). This CDR3 spans 18 amino acids.

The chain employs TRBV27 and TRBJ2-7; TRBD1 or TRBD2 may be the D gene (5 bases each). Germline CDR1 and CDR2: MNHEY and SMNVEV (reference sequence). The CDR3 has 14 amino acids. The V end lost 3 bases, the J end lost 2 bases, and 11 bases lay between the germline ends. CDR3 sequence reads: CASSFRDPTYEQYF. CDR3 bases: TGTGCCAGCAGTTTCAGGGACCCCACCTACGAGCAGTACTTC.

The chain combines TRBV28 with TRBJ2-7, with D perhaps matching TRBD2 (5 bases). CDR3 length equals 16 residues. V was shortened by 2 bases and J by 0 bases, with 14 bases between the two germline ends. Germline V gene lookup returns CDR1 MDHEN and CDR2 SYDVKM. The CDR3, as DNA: TGTGCCAGCAGTTTAAGGTCGAGGGATCTCTCCTACGAGCAGTACTTC. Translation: CASSLRSRDLSYEQYF.

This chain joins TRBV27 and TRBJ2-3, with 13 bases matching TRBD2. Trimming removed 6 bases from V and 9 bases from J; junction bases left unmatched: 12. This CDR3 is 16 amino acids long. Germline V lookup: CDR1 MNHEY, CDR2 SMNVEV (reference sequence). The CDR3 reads CASSERTSGSTVTQYF. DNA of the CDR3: TGTGCCAGCAGCGAACGGACTAGCGGGAGCACAGTAACGCAGTATTTT.

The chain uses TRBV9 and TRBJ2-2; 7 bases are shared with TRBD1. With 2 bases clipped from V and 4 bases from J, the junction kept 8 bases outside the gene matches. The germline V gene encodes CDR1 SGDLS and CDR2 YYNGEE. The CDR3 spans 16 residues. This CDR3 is CASSVDRVVATGELFF. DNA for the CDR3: TGTGCCAGCAGCGTCGACAGGGTAGTTGCCACCGGGGAGCTGTTTTTT.

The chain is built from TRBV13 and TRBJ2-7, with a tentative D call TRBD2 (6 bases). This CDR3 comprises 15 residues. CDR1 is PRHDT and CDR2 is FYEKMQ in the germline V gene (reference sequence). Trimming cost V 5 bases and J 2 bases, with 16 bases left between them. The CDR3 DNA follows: TGTGCCAGCAGCCAGGCGGGCGGGATCACCTACGAGCAGTACTTC. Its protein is CASSQAGGITYEQYF.

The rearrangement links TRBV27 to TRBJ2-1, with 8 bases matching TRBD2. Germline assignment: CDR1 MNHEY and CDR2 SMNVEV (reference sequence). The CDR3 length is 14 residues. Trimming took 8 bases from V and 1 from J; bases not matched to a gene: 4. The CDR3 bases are TGTGCCAGCCGGGAGGGAGATTCCTACAATGAGCAGTTCTTC. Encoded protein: CASREGDSYNEQFF.

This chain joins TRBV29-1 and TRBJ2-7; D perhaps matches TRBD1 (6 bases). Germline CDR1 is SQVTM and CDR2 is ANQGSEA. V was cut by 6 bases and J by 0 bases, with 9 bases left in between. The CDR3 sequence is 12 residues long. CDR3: CSVGDTSYEQYF. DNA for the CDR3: TGCAGCGTGGGGGACACCTCCTACGAGCAGTACTTC.

CDR3 in amino acids: CAISESRNEQFF. CDR3 coding DNA: TGTGCCATCAGTGAGTCCAGGAATGAGCAGTTCTTC. The chain employs TRBV10-3 and TRBJ2-1; D unclear. The germline V gene has CDR1 ENHRY and CDR2 SYGVKD. V was trimmed by 0 bases and J by 7 bases, leaving 4 bases between them. This CDR3 region has 12 residues.

The CDR3 loop is CASSQDHNLGGDWYYEQYF. The CDR3 region has the DNA TGCGCCAGCAGCCAAGACCACAACCTGGGGGGGGATTGGTACTACGAGCAGTACTTC. V is TRBV4-1 and J is TRBJ2-7; TRBD2 aligns across 7 bases. V was clipped by 0 bases and J by 3 bases; unmatched bases: 17. Germline assignment: CDR1 MGHRA and CDR2 YSYEKL. The CDR3 has 19 residues.